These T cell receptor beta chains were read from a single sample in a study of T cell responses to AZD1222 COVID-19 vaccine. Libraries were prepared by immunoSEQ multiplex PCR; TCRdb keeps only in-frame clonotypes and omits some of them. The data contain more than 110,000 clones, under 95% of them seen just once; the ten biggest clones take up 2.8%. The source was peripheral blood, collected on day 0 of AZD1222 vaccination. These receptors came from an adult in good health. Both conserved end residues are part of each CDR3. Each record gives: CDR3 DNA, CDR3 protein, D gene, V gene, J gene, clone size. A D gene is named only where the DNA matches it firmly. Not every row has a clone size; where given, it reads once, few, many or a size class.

TGTGCCAGCAGCCCACAGCCACAACTCACAGATACGCAGTATTTT,CASSPQPQLTDTQYF,-,TRBV7-6,TRBJ2-3,-
TGTGCCAGCAGCTGGACGGTCACCTACGAGCAGTACTTC,CASSWTVTYEQYF,-,TRBV7-9,TRBJ2-7,-
TGTGCCAGCAGTCGAACCCTTATCCGCGGCTCTGGAAACACCATATATTTT,CASSRTLIRGSGNTIYF,-,TRBV28,TRBJ1-3,-
TGTGCCAGCAGTTACTCGATGCAGCTCTGGAGCGAGCAGTACTTC,CASSYSMQLWSEQYF,-,TRBV6-5,TRBJ2-7,-
TGTGCCAGCAGCCGCGAACCGGGACAGGGGGCTTATGGCTACACCTTC,CASSREPGQGAYGYTF,TRBD1,TRBV7-3,TRBJ1-2,-
TGTGCCAGCAGCCCCGGGCCCACCGCCTACGAGCAGTACTTC,CASSPGPTAYEQYF,-,TRBV7-8,TRBJ2-7,-
TGTGCCAGCTCCCGATACGGCGGGGGGGCGACCGATACGCAGTATTTT,CASSRYGGGATDTQYF,TRBD2,TRBV18,TRBJ2-3,few
TGTGCCACCGCCGACAACAGGGGGGGAGAGACCCAGTACTTC,CATADNRGGETQYF,-,TRBV15,TRBJ2-5,-
TGTGCCAGCAGCTCCCTTTTCGGGACAGGAATGGATGGCTACACCTTC,CASSSLFGTGMDGYTF,TRBD1,TRBV9,TRBJ1-2,-
TGTGCCAGCAGCTTACAGGACAGGGGGCGGACCCAGTACTTC,CASSLQDRGRTQYF,TRBD1,TRBV7-2,TRBJ2-5,few
TGTGCCAGCAGCCCAACTAGCGGGGGGGCGAATACGCAGTATTTT,CASSPTSGGANTQYF,TRBD2,TRBV9,TRBJ2-3,once
TGTGCCAGCTCCCGGGACGGTTCCTACGAGCAGTACTTC,CASSRDGSYEQYF,-,TRBV12-3/TRBV12-4,TRBJ2-7,-
TGCAGTGCTAGTGGGGGGCCCAATCAGCCCCAGCATTTT,CSASGGPNQPQHF,-,TRBV20-1,TRBJ1-5,-
TGTGCCAGCAGCTGGGACCCCGGGACTAGCGGGAGGGCCTGGGATGAGCAGTTCTTC,CASSWDPGTSGRAWDEQFF,TRBD2,TRBV2,TRBJ2-1,-
TGTGCCAGCAGTCCCAGGGACAGGGGCAATGAGCAGTTCTTC,CASSPRDRGNEQFF,TRBD1,TRBV6-5,TRBJ2-1,-
TGTGCCAGTAGCCCCGGGGGGACAGGAGCTCTTGAAGCTTTCTTT,CASSPGGTGALEAFF,TRBD1,TRBV19,TRBJ1-1,-
TGTGCCAGCAGCTTCGGGCCCACCGGGGAGCTGTTTTTT,CASSFGPTGELFF,-,TRBV7-3,TRBJ2-2,-
TGCAGTGCTAGTTATTCCTGGGAGCAGTTCTTC,CSASYSWEQFF,-,TRBV20-1,TRBJ2-1,-
TGTGCCACCAGGGGTTTTCAGCCCCAGCATTTT,CATRGFQPQHF,-,TRBV24-1,TRBJ1-5,-
TGCGCCAGCAGCCTGGGCGGGGGTGGAACTGAAGCTTTCTTT,CASSLGGGGTEAFF,-,TRBV5-1,TRBJ1-1,-
TGTGCGATACAGCGGAACACTGAAGCTTTCTTT,CAIQRNTEAFF,-,TRBV28,TRBJ1-1,-
TGTGCCAGCAGACAGTATAGCAATCAGCCCCAGCATTTT,CASRQYSNQPQHF,-,TRBV6-5,TRBJ1-5,-
TGTGCCAGCAGTTACACCCTCAGAAGGGGAGGTGAGACCCAGTACTTC,CASSYTLRRGGETQYF,-,TRBV6-2/TRBV6-3,TRBJ2-5,-
TGTGCCACCTCGATGGGGGCCATCAACTATGGCTACACCTTC,CATSMGAINYGYTF,-,TRBV28,TRBJ1-2,-
TGTGCCAGCAGCCACCTGGGGGGGCCTGAGACCCAGTACTTC,CASSHLGGPETQYF,-,TRBV3-1/TRBV3-2,TRBJ2-5,-
TGCGCCAGCAGCTTACATCCGGATGAGCAGTTCTTC,CASSLHPDEQFF,-,TRBV5-1,TRBJ2-1,-
TGTGCCAGCAGCTTCCAGGGGGGAGACACTGAAGCTTTCTTT,CASSFQGGDTEAFF,TRBD1,TRBV7-2,TRBJ1-1,few
TGTGCCAGCCACCCAGGGGTCGGAGGAAACACCATATATTTT,CASHPGVGGNTIYF,-,TRBV9,TRBJ1-3,-
TGCAGTGCCCCCTTTACAGATACGCAGTATTTT,CSAPFTDTQYF,-,TRBV20-1,TRBJ2-3,-
TGTGCCCTAGGCGGGGGCACTGAAGCTTTCTTT,CALGGGTEAFF,-,TRBV19,TRBJ1-1,-
TGTGCCAGCAGCCCCTCAGGGGGTAATAATTCACCCCTCCACTTT,CASSPSGGNNSPLHF,TRBD1,TRBV7-2,TRBJ1-6,-
TGTGCCAGCAGCTCACTAGCGGGAGGTTCCAACGAGCAGTACTTC,CASSSLAGGSNEQYF,TRBD2,TRBV5-4,TRBJ2-7,-
TGTGCCAGCAGTGAGATCTATGGCTACACCTTC,CASSEIYGYTF,-,TRBV2,TRBJ1-2,-
TGTGCCAGCAGAAAAACACGGGGGAGCAATCAGCCCCAGCATTTT,CASRKTRGSNQPQHF,-,TRBV6-5,TRBJ1-5,once
TGTGCCAGCAGCCTCGGACTAGCGGGAGAGCAGGGGCTCGAGCAGTACTTC,CASSLGLAGEQGLEQYF,TRBD2,TRBV28,TRBJ2-7,-
TGTGCCAGCAGCCACTATGGCTACACCTTC,CASSHYGYTF,-,TRBV6-5,TRBJ1-2,once
TGTGCCAGTAGGCGTATTGGGGGGTACGAGCAGTACTTC,CASRRIGGYEQYF,-,TRBV19,TRBJ2-7,-
TGTGCCAGCAGTTTAAACCCTTTCTCGGCTCCTAGCGGGAGCCACGAGCAGTACTTC,CASSLNPFSAPSGSHEQYF,TRBD2,TRBV27,TRBJ2-7,-
TGTGCCAGCAGTCAGGGACTAGCGGTGAGTGAGCAGTTCTTC,CASSQGLAVSEQFF,TRBD2,TRBV27,TRBJ2-1,-